This TCR beta chain was sequenced for a study of blood T cell repertoires in COVID-19. Study as a whole: PBMCs, B-cell-depleted T cells, or T cells provided the cDNA or gDNA that made up the material.

This CDR3 region has 14 residues. Germline V gives CDR1 SGHRS, CDR2 YFSETQ. The trim removed 4 bases at V and 7 bases at J, leaving 6 bases unmatched. Sequencing used immunoSEQ multiplex PCR; TCRdb keeps in-frame clones, though not all of them. This table has fewer than 200,000 clones, around 90% appearing once. The sample comprised peripheral blood. The TCR sequence derives from a man aged 45-60 years with acute or convalescent COVID-19. The chain uses TRBV5-1 and TRBJ1-4; 8 bases align to TRBD1. The CDR3 loop reads CASSLRGPGEKLFF. The DNA for the CDR3 is TGCGCCAGCAGCCTCAGGGGGCCGGGTGAAAAACTGTTTTTT. Drawing the rest from reference TRBV5-1 and TRBJ1-4, the complete variable domain is KAGVTQTPRYLIKTRGQQVTLSCSPISGHRSVSWYQQTPGQGLQFLFEYFSETQRNKGNFPGRFSGRQFSNSRSEMNVSTLELGDSALYLCASSLRGPGEKLFFGSGTQLSVL.